This TCR beta chain appears in the sequencing data of a study of PD-1 blockade in classical Hodgkin lymphoma. Study-wide results and limits: Before treatment, complete responders showed about the same diversity as newly diagnosed patients.

The CDR3 contains 16 residues. V gave up 6 bases and J gave up 0 bases, with 18 bases separating them. Germline-derived CDR1 and CDR2 are LNHDA and SQIVND (reference sequence). All the patients suffered relapse after autologous stem cell transplantation, and brentuximab vedotin exposure differed. A remark on this clone: Its target is unknown.

Generated by immunoSEQ multiplex PCR, the TCRdb table keeps only in-frame clones and is missing some. The table shows 25,000 to 35,000 clones, with 70% to 80% occurring only once. This chain links TRBV19 with TRBJ2-7, with D perhaps matching TRBD1 (7 bases). The source material was peripheral blood mononuclear cells (PBMCs), sampled before the second cycle of nivolumab. The clonotype was recovered from a human donor with classical Hodgkin lymphoma. The CDR3 nucleotides are TGTGCCAGTAGAGATAGCTCAGGGGGGACCTCCTACGAGCAGTACTTC. Translated, it gives CASRDSSGGTSYEQYF.